Presented here are 10 T cell receptor beta chains from one specimen sequenced in a study of blood T cells in healthy people across ages. For the second PCR, which ran for 7 to 11 cycles, a sample-barcoded 5' primer and a J-beta primer mix were used. TCRdb reanalysed the 5' RACE reads using MiXCR and keeps one entry per CDR3 protein. The repertoire holds some 760,000 distinct CDR3 sequences, with 25% as singletons. Separately, the same data were catalogued under a study of T cells of mothers and their children.

The specimen was blood. The receptors were gathered from a boy between 5 and 17 years old in good health.

The V call is TRBV5-1, the J call TRBJ1-1, with D unclear. The CDR3 consists of 14 residues. The germline V gene encodes CDR1 SGHRS and CDR2 YFSETQ. V was shortened by 3 bases and J by 3 bases, with 12 bases between the two germline ends. CDR3 sequence: CASSSQVEDTEAFF. In nucleotides, the CDR3 is TGCGCCAGCAGCTCGCAGGTGGAGGACACTGAAGCTTTCTTT.

The rearrangement links TRBV18 to TRBJ2-3; D call uncertain. The CDR3 runs 12 residues. The V gene's germline CDR1 is KGHSH and CDR2 LQKENI. Trimming cost V 3 bases and J 4 bases, with 5 bases left between them. The CDR3 sequence is CASSPVPDTQYF. CDR3 DNA: TGTGCCAGCTCACCCGTACCAGATACGCAGTATTTT.

V is TRBV28 and J is TRBJ2-1; D may be TRBD2 (7 bases). The germline V gene has CDR1 MDHEN and CDR2 SYDVKM. The CDR3 runs 16 residues. V shed 5 bases and J shed 4 bases, with 18 bases lying between them. This CDR3 is CASSPWGGGMYNEQFF. The CDR3, as DNA: TGTGCCAGCAGTCCTTGGGGAGGGGGGATGTACAATGAGCAGTTCTTC.

The chain joins TRBV6-1 to TRBJ2-5; 10 bases are a match to TRBD2. With V trimmed by 7 bases and J by 7 bases, 6 bases remained unmatched. The CDR3 has 13 residues. The germline V gene encodes CDR1 MNHNS and CDR2 SASEGT. CDR3 nucleotide sequence: TGTGCCAGCACTACTAGCGGGATTGGGACCCAGTACTTC. Translation: CASTTSGIGTQYF.

A few counts support this clonotype. V usage is TRBV4-2 and J usage is TRBJ2-3; D not resolved. The V gene's germline CDR1 is LGHNA and CDR2 YNFKEQ. This CDR3 is 13 amino acids long. V gave up 1 base and J gave up 6 bases, with 8 bases separating them. The CDR3 is CASSQGRADTQYF. DNA for the CDR3: TGTGCCAGCAGCCAAGGGCGAGCGGATACGCAGTATTTT.

This clonotype has a handful of counts. The chain joins TRBV28 to TRBJ1-4; 9 bases line up with TRBD1. Trimming at V came to 4 bases and at J to 7 bases, leaving 4 bases not matched to a gene. CDR1 and CDR2 (germline): MDHEN, SYDVKM. The CDR3 totals 14 residues. The CDR3 DNA sequence: TGTGCCAGCAGTTCACAGGGGGCGGGTGAAAAACTGTTTTTT. It is translated as CASSSQGAGEKLFF.

The rearrangement links TRBV19 to TRBJ2-7; D is perhaps TRBD1 or TRBD2 (5 bases each). The germline CDR1 and CDR2 sequences are LNHDA and SQIVND (reference sequence). The V and J ends lost 1 base and 2 bases respectively, with 6 bases between them. The CDR3 spans 13 residues. The CDR3 DNA reads TGTGCCAGTAGTATAGGGGACGCCTACGAGCAGTACTTC. It yields the protein CASSIGDAYEQYF.

This clonotype was detected only a few times. This chain uses TRBV5-1 with TRBJ2-7; the D call may be TRBD1 or TRBD2 (6 bases each). The germline CDR1 and CDR2 sequences are SGHRS and YFSETQ. Between the trimmed V and J ends, which lost 4 bases and 0 bases, there was a span of 14 bases. There are 15 residues in the CDR3. The CDR3 spells CASSLKGGDSYEQYF. The CDR3 bases are TGCGCCAGCAGCCTCAAGGGGGGAGACTCCTACGAGCAGTACTTC.

This clonotype was recorded a few times. V is TRBV7-6 and J is TRBJ2-7; D possibly corresponds to TRBD2 (6 bases). The CDR3 spans 15 residues. The V end lost 5 bases, the J end lost 2 bases, and 16 bases lay between the germline ends. Germline V gene sequence: CDR1 SGHVS, CDR2 FNYEAQ. The DNA of the CDR3 is TGTGCCAGCAGCCCGGAGGACGGGGGACCCTACGAGCAGTACTTC. This encodes CASSPEDGGPYEQYF.

The chain is built from TRBV7-9 and TRBJ2-5; no firm D call. Germline V gene data show CDR1 as SEHNR and CDR2 as FQNEAQ (reference sequence). Trimming shortened V by 5 bases and J by 1 base, and 11 bases separated the two germline ends. The CDR3 consists of 14 residues. The chain's CDR3 is CASSLPPTQETQYF. CDR3 sequence (DNA): TGTGCCAGCAGCCTCCCCCCCACCCAAGAGACCCAGTACTTC. The whole variable domain, filled in from reference TRBV7-9 and TRBJ2-5, reads DTGVSQNPRHKITKRGQNVTFRCDPISEHNRLYWYRQTLGQGPEFLTYFQNEAQLEKSRLLSDRFSAERPKGSFSTLEIQRTEQGDSAMYLCASSLPPTQETQYFGPGTRLLVL.